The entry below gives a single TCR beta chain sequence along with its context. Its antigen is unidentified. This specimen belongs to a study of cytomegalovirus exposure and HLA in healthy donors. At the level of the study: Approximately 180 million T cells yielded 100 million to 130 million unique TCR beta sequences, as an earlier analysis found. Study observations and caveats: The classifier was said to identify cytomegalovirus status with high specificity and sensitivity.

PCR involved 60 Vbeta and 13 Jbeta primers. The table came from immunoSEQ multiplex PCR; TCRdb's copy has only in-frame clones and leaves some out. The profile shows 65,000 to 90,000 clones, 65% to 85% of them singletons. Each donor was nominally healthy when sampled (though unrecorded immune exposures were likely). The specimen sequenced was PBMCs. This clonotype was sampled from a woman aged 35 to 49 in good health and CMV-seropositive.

This chain's CDR3 is CATSRDLTSGSEKQFF. The DNA for the CDR3 is TGTGCCACCAGCAGAGATTTAACTAGCGGGTCTGAGAAGCAGTTCTTC. The V and J genes are TRBV15 and TRBJ2-1; 9 bases map to TRBD2. The CDR3 consists of 16 residues. Per the germline V gene, CDR1 is LNHNV and CDR2 is YYDKDF (reference sequence). The trim removed 0 bases at V and 11 bases at J, leaving 11 bases unmatched.